A selection of T cell receptor beta chains follows, all from one sample in a study of CD8+CD57+ T cells in acquired aplastic anemia. TCRdb redid the calling of the reads with MiXCR, one entry per CDR3 protein. The data contain approximately 40,000 distinct CDR3 sequences, less than 65% of them singletons. Input material: sorted CD4+, CD8+, or CD8+CD57+ T cells (not recorded which) from PBMCs. Every receptor here comes from a human donor with aplastic anemia. The conserved cysteine and the conserved F or W are not part of the CDR3 here. D genes are given only for firm matches.

J gene: TRBJ1-1
D gene: TRBD1
V gene: TRBV29-1
CDR3 protein: SVGQGSEAF

J gene: TRBJ2-5
D gene: NA
V gene: TRBV19
CDR3 protein: ASSLTLGSETQY

J gene: TRBJ2-5
D gene: NA
V gene: TRBV2
CDR3 protein: ASEDGTKETQY

J gene: TRBJ2-7
D gene: NA
V gene: TRBV7-6
CDR3 protein: ASSELGPSYEQY

J gene: TRBJ1-5
D gene: NA
V gene: TRBV10-3
CDR3 protein: AISDPARQPQH

J gene: TRBJ1-4
D gene: NA
V gene: TRBV7-2
CDR3 protein: ASSPSNEKLF

J gene: TRBJ2-7
D gene: NA
V gene: TRBV5-1
CDR3 protein: ASSFGGLLEQY

J gene: TRBJ2-5
D gene: TRBD1
V gene: TRBV2
CDR3 protein: ASSNGQGETQY

J gene: TRBJ1-1
D gene: NA
V gene: TRBV12-3/TRBV12-4
CDR3 protein: ASNLGTAIGTEAF

J gene: TRBJ1-6
D gene: TRBD1
V gene: TRBV20-1
CDR3 protein: SALRQGTSYNSPLH

J gene: TRBJ2-1
D gene: NA
V gene: TRBV7-9
CDR3 protein: ASSLMGLMGASEQF

J gene: TRBJ2-2
D gene: NA
V gene: TRBV7-3
CDR3 protein: ASSLRAGHLTGELF

J gene: TRBJ2-3
D gene: NA
V gene: TRBV29-1
CDR3 protein: SVQPLGTQY

J gene: TRBJ2-5
D gene: NA
V gene: TRBV20-1
CDR3 protein: SARGGDRRETQY

J gene: TRBJ2-7
D gene: NA
V gene: TRBV15
CDR3 protein: ATSIGQFDEQY

J gene: TRBJ1-3
D gene: TRBD1
V gene: TRBV25-1
CDR3 protein: ASSLNSGTGGFGNTIY

J gene: TRBJ2-7
D gene: NA
V gene: TRBV2
CDR3 protein: ASSGGGSAYEQY

J gene: TRBJ2-1
D gene: TRBD2
V gene: TRBV20-1
CDR3 protein: SARSSGGFNEQF

J gene: TRBJ2-7
D gene: NA
V gene: TRBV20-1
CDR3 protein: SASGRNQYEQY

J gene: TRBJ2-7
D gene: TRBD1
V gene: TRBV5-1
CDR3 protein: ASSFLGQGAGTGGEQY

J gene: TRBJ1-4
D gene: TRBD1
V gene: TRBV3-1
CDR3 protein: ASSINRGSTNEKLF

J gene: TRBJ2-5
D gene: TRBD2
V gene: TRBV10-3
CDR3 protein: AISAGERETQY

J gene: TRBJ1-5
D gene: NA
V gene: TRBV19
CDR3 protein: ASNEGTYSNQPQH

J gene: TRBJ1-5
D gene: TRBD1
V gene: TRBV27
CDR3 protein: ASRRAGGPQH

J gene: TRBJ2-7
D gene: NA
V gene: TRBV2
CDR3 protein: ASTKAFTYEQY

J gene: TRBJ1-6
D gene: NA
V gene: TRBV20-1
CDR3 protein: SARDVAGTGNSPLH

J gene: TRBJ1-1
D gene: NA
V gene: TRBV6-1
CDR3 protein: ASTQQGVNTEAF

J gene: TRBJ1-2
D gene: TRBD1
V gene: TRBV11-2
CDR3 protein: ASSRMDREDGYT

J gene: TRBJ2-7
D gene: NA
V gene: TRBV2
CDR3 protein: ASSDIAISYEQY

J gene: TRBJ2-5
D gene: NA
V gene: TRBV7-9
CDR3 protein: ASSSRGGAETQY

J gene: TRBJ1-2
D gene: NA
V gene: TRBV24-1
CDR3 protein: ATITQRSGGYT

J gene: TRBJ2-3
D gene: TRBD2
V gene: TRBV24-1
CDR3 protein: ATSDPYIAGGTQY

J gene: TRBJ2-7
D gene: TRBD1
V gene: TRBV7-9
CDR3 protein: ASSQPPGQFDEQY

J gene: TRBJ1-2
D gene: TRBD1
V gene: TRBV24-1
CDR3 protein: ASTQGNCGYT

J gene: TRBJ1-2
D gene: NA
V gene: TRBV2
CDR3 protein: ASRGGLDIGYT

J gene: TRBJ2-2
D gene: NA
V gene: TRBV9
CDR3 protein: ASSRTGELF

J gene: TRBJ2-7
D gene: NA
V gene: TRBV5-1
CDR3 protein: ASSRDGYEQY

J gene: TRBJ2-1
D gene: TRBD2
V gene: TRBV11-2
CDR3 protein: ASSSGLAGAGGEQF

J gene: TRBJ2-7
D gene: NA
V gene: TRBV18
CDR3 protein: ASSPYPGAAEQY

J gene: TRBJ2-6
D gene: TRBD1
V gene: TRBV29-1
CDR3 protein: SVGQGDGVNVLT

J gene: TRBJ2-3
D gene: NA
V gene: TRBV24-1
CDR3 protein: ATSGGKGSSTDTQY

J gene: TRBJ2-2
D gene: TRBD1
V gene: TRBV29-1
CDR3 protein: SAWTGTLGELF

J gene: TRBJ2-4
D gene: NA
V gene: TRBV5-1
CDR3 protein: ASSLGALAKNIQY

J gene: TRBJ1-6
D gene: TRBD1
V gene: TRBV20-1
CDR3 protein: SARDRQGDSSPLH

J gene: TRBJ1-1
D gene: NA
V gene: TRBV9
CDR3 protein: ASSDSYRRDTEAF

J gene: TRBJ1-3
D gene: NA
V gene: TRBV9
CDR3 protein: ASSVGGRTGNTIY

J gene: TRBJ1-2
D gene: NA
V gene: TRBV19
CDR3 protein: ASSIDLVRAAVGGYT

J gene: TRBJ1-6
D gene: NA
V gene: TRBV25-1
CDR3 protein: ASCRGSTSYNSPLH

J gene: TRBJ1-1
D gene: NA
V gene: TRBV25-1
CDR3 protein: ASSGRRGNTEAF

J gene: TRBJ2-7
D gene: NA
V gene: TRBV9
CDR3 protein: ASSYQRSSYEQY

J gene: TRBJ2-7
D gene: NA
V gene: TRBV10-1
CDR3 protein: ASSEEGHEQY

J gene: TRBJ2-3
D gene: NA
V gene: TRBV6-2/TRBV6-3
CDR3 protein: ASSYGIAPDTQY